Shown below are 27 T cell receptor beta chains from a single sample sequenced in a study of CD8 T cells in Susac syndrome. Random hexamers were used to reverse transcribe an amount of about 0.45 to 1 ug RNA. In TCRdb, the immunoSEQ multiplex PCR reads were re-called with MiXCR into one record per CDR3 protein. The sample includes approximately 130,000 distinct CDR3 sequences, 94% of them seen just once. The sequenced material came from CD4+ T cells from PBMCs. These receptors all come from a human donor in good health.

The chain links TRBV7-6 to TRBJ2-7; TRBD1 aligns across 11 bases. V shed 4 bases and J 7 bases; nucleotides not matched to a gene: 3. In germline, CDR1 is SGHVS, CDR2 FNYEAQ. The CDR3 loop spans 13 amino acids. CDR3: CASSSRDRGEQYF. In nucleotides, the CDR3 is TGTGCCAGCAGCTCCCGGGACAGGGGGGAGCAGTACTTC.

This chain uses TRBV11-2 with TRBJ2-1; 8 bases fit TRBD2. J gave up 9 bases and V 8 bases, and 15 bases lay outside the gene matches. Germline loops: CDR1 SGHAT, CDR2 FQNNGV. The CDR3 extends over 15 amino acids. CDR3 sequence (DNA): TGTGCCAGCCGGGGGGCGGGAGGTCGGTTGAGTGAGCAGTTCTTC. As protein: CASRGAGGRLSEQFF.

The chain joins TRBV27 to TRBJ1-1; D unclear. V lost 5 bases to trimming and J lost 1 base, with 8 bases between them. The CDR3 covers 13 residues. CDR1 is MNHEY, CDR2 SMNVEV, per germline (reference sequence). In DNA form, the CDR3 reads TGTGCCAGCAGTCGGTACACGAACACTGAAGCTTTCTTT. Amino acids: CASSRYTNTEAFF.

V gene TRBV19 combines with J gene TRBJ2-6, with D unclear. The CDR3 loop spans 13 amino acids. Germline CDR1 reads LNHDA; CDR2 reads SQIVND (reference sequence). Trimming pared 6 bases from V and 2 bases from J, leaving 5 bases between. The CDR3 DNA reads TGTGCCAGTAGCCATACTGGGGCCAACGTCCTGACTTTC. Encoded protein: CASSHTGANVLTF. Full variable domain (outside the CDR3, taken from reference TRBV19 and TRBJ2-6): DGGITQSPKYLFRKEGQNVTLSCEQNLNHDAMYWYRQDPGQGLRLIYYSQIVNDFQKGDIAEGYSVSREKKESFPLTVTSAQKNPTAFYLCASSHTGANVLTFGAGSRLTVL.

The CDR3 here is CASSRKQGTWETQYF. DNA of the CDR3: TGTGCCAGCAGCCGAAAACAGGGGACATGGGAGACCCAGTACTTC. This rearrangement joins TRBV3-1 to TRBJ2-5, with 7 bases lining up with TRBD1. Germline trimming cut 4 bases from V and 5 bases from J; bases unmatched to any gene: 10. Per the germline V gene, CDR1 is LGHDT and CDR2 is YNNKEL (reference sequence). The CDR3 loop spans 15 amino acids.

The count of this clonotype is one. The chain recombines TRBV7-9 with TRBJ1-2; D gene unclear. Deletions cut 5 bases from V and 4 bases from J, with 14 bases between. The CDR3 totals 14 residues. Germline-derived CDR1 and CDR2 are SEHNR and FQNEAQ (reference sequence). CDR3 coding DNA: TGTGCCAGCAGCCCCCTTGAGACGAGCTATGGCTACACCTTC. It yields the protein CASSPLETSYGYTF.

The chain is built from TRBV9 and TRBJ1-2; 7 bases fit TRBD1. This CDR3 is 17 amino acids long. CDR1 SGDLS and CDR2 YYNGEE come from the germline V gene. The V segment lost 0 bases and the J segment 4 bases; nucleotides outside the gene matches: 12. CDR3 nucleotide sequence: TGTGCCAGCAGCGTAGCGGCTTCAGGGACAGCCCTCTATGGCTACACCTTC. This sequence encodes CASSVAASGTALYGYTF. Drawing the rest from reference TRBV9 and TRBJ1-2, the complete variable domain is DSGVTQTPKHLITATGQRVTLRCSPRSGDLSVYWYQQSLDQGLQFLIQYYNGEERAKGNILERFSAQQFPDLHSELNLSSLELGDSALYFCASSVAASGTALYGYTFGSGTRLTVV.

This clonotype is a singleton in its sample. The V call is TRBV2, the J call TRBJ1-2; perhaps TRBD1 as D (5 bases). There are 14 residues in the CDR3. Trimming removed 6 bases at V and 0 bases at J, with 11 bases between. From germline, CDR1 is SNHLY and CDR2 FYNNEI. CDR3 region: CASRPQGSNYGYTF. CDR3 DNA sequence: TGTGCCAGCAGGCCTCAGGGATCTAACTATGGCTACACCTTC.

This clonotype was seen once. The chain combines TRBV3-1 with TRBJ2-7; 7 bases are a match to TRBD2. CDR3 size: 16 residues. The junction had 13 bases not matched to a gene; V was cut back by 1 base and J by 7 bases. The germline V gene encodes CDR1 LGHDT and CDR2 YNNKEL (reference sequence). CDR3: CASSQVLLSGAEEQYF. The DNA of the CDR3 is TGTGCCAGCAGCCAAGTTTTACTAAGCGGGGCCGAGGAGCAGTACTTC.

This clonotype was seen a single time. The rearrangement links TRBV10-3 to TRBJ2-7; 7 bases are a match to TRBD1. The germline V gene encodes CDR1 ENHRY and CDR2 SYGVKD. V lost 11 bases to trimming and J lost 6 bases; unmatched junction nucleotides: 16. The CDR3 has 14 amino acids. CDR3: CASGIDDRAGEQYF. The DNA of the CDR3 is TGTGCCTCCGGAATAGACGACAGGGCTGGCGAGCAGTACTTC.

The genes are TRBV5-1 and TRBJ2-1; a possible D gene is TRBD2 (6 bases). V lost 0 bases and J 0 bases, leaving 13 bases between the germline ends. This CDR3 region has 17 residues. Looked up from germline, CDR1 is SGHRS and CDR2 is YFSETQ. CDR3 residues: CASSLEAAGSSYNEQFF. The CDR3, as DNA: TGCGCCAGCAGCTTGGAGGCGGCGGGGAGCTCCTACAATGAGCAGTTCTTC.

The V and J genes are TRBV20-1 and TRBJ1-5; 9 nucleotides line up with TRBD1. The CDR3 runs to 15 residues. Trimming removed 1 base from V and 10 bases from J; junction bases left unmatched: 11. Germline loops: CDR1 DFQATT, CDR2 SNEGSKA (reference sequence). In nucleotides, the CDR3 is TGCAGTGCTAGAGGCTCCGGGACAGGGTTAAGCCCCCAGCATTTT. Protein: CSARGSGTGLSPQHF.

The chain uses TRBV18 and TRBJ2-7, with TRBD2 matching over 13 bases. From germline, CDR1 is KGHSH and CDR2 LQKENI. The CDR3 is 14 residues long. Losses at the gene ends were 5 bases for V and 7 bases for J; bases not matched to a gene: 5. The CDR3 here is CASSTGLAGNEQYF. For the CDR3, the DNA is TGTGCCAGCTCAACGGGACTAGCGGGAAATGAGCAGTACTTC.

The chain joins TRBV30 to TRBJ1-1, with 8 bases aligning to TRBD1. CDR3 size: 16 residues. Trimming took 1 base from V and 0 from J; bases not matched to a gene: 7. Per the germline V gene, CDR1 is GTSNPN and CDR2 is SVGIG (reference sequence). As DNA, the CDR3 is TGTGCCTGGAGTGCCTGGACAGGGTTTGTGAACACTGAAGCTTTCTTT. As protein: CAWSAWTGFVNTEAFF. The full variable domain, in which reference TRBV30 and TRBJ1-1 provide the parts outside the CDR3, is SQTIHQWPATLVQPVGSPLSLECTVEGTSNPNLYWYRQAAGRGLQLLFYSVGIGQISSEVPQNLSASRPQDRQFILSSKKLLLSDSGFYLCAWSAWTGFVNTEAFFGQGTRLTVV.

The chain employs TRBV29-1 and TRBJ2-1; D remains ambiguous. V was clipped by 4 bases and J by 4 bases, with 8 bases between them. Germline V CDR1 and CDR2: SQVTM, ANQGSEA. The CDR3 extends over 12 amino acids. The CDR3 protein is CSVGDPYNEQFF. CDR3 nucleotide sequence: TGCAGCGTTGGGGATCCGTACAATGAGCAGTTCTTC.

This chain joins TRBV10-3 and TRBJ2-3; 7 bases line up with TRBD2. Germline loops: CDR1 ENHRY, CDR2 SYGVKD. V shed 8 bases, J shed 6 bases, and the junction held 11 bases outside the gene matches. CDR3 length: 14 amino acids. CDR3 sequence (DNA): TGTGCCATCGCGTACGCGGGAGTGGTGGATACGCAGTATTTT. Its translation: CAIAYAGVVDTQYF.

The rearrangement uses TRBV7-2 and TRBJ2-7; 7 nucleotides align to TRBD2. The junction had 3 bases not matched to a gene; V was cut back by 4 bases and J by 0 bases. The CDR3 is 14 residues long. CDR1 is SGHTA, CDR2 FQGNSA, per germline. The CDR3 here is CASSSQRDSYEQYF. The DNA of the CDR3 is TGTGCCAGCAGCTCCCAGCGGGACTCCTACGAGCAGTACTTC.

The V gene is TRBV28, the J gene TRBJ2-7, with 8 bases fitting TRBD1. J lost 3 bases, V lost 3 bases, and 7 bases had no gene match. Germline V CDR1 and CDR2: MDHEN, SYDVKM. This CDR3 is built from 15 residues. The CDR3 region has the DNA TGTGCCAGCAGTTTTTCAGGGGGCGATTACTACGAGCAGTACTTC. Translated: CASSFSGGDYYEQYF.

The DNA of the CDR3 is TGTGCCAGCAGTTTATTAGGCGGAGGGTACAATGAGCAGTTCTTC. Translating gives CASSLLGGGYNEQFF. The chain carries TRBV27 and TRBJ2-1; TRBD2 might be the D (6 bases). The CDR3 contains 15 residues. V was clipped by 1 base and J by 4 bases, with 11 bases between them. Germline CDR1 MNHEY, CDR2 SMNVEV (reference sequence).

The chain uses TRBV7-9 and TRBJ1-1; TRBD1 agrees at 7 bases. The V and J ends lost 5 bases and 1 base, in that order; junction bases with no gene match: 7. The CDR3 is 15 residues long. Germline-derived CDR1 and CDR2 are SEHNR and FQNEAQ (reference sequence). CDR3 nucleotides: TGTGCCAGCAGCCTGCTAGGGACAGAGAACACTGAAGCTTTCTTT. Translation gives CASSLLGTENTEAFF.

The rearrangement links TRBV9 to TRBJ2-7; possible D gene TRBD1, 6 bases. Germline CDR1 SGDLS, CDR2 YYNGEE. This CDR3 region has 15 residues. Between the trimmed V and J ends, which lost 2 bases and 7 bases, there was a span of 19 bases. The chain's CDR3 is CASSVSGQGIVEQYF. Written as DNA, the CDR3 is TGTGCCAGCAGCGTTTCTGGGCAGGGGATCGTTGAGCAGTACTTC.

The table lists this clonotype with a count of one. The V and J genes are TRBV4-3 and TRBJ2-2; TRBD1 is a possible D gene (5 bases). V was pared by 1 base and J by 6 bases, with 12 bases between. The CDR3 length is 15 residues. CDR1 and CDR2 (germline): LGHNA, YSLEER. The chain's CDR3 is CASSQVSTASGELFF. The CDR3, as DNA: TGCGCCAGCAGCCAAGTCTCGACAGCATCCGGGGAGCTGTTTTTT.

V gene TRBV7-3 combines with J gene TRBJ2-1, with D hard to call. V was cut by 1 base and J by 13 bases, with 14 bases left in between. Germline V gene lookup returns CDR1 SGHTA and CDR2 FQGTGA. The CDR3 is 13 residues long. CDR3 protein: CASSLKANPSQFF. The CDR3 DNA sequence: TGTGCCAGCAGCTTAAAGGCCAACCCCTCCCAGTTCTTC.

V and J are TRBV10-1 and TRBJ2-7, with 9 bases aligning to TRBD2. Germline CDR1 reads WNHNN; CDR2 reads SYGVQD (reference sequence). The CDR3 consists of 13 residues. V shed 6 bases, J shed 3 bases, and the junction held 3 bases outside the gene matches. The CDR3 reads CASSGSGSYEQYF. The CDR3 nucleotides are TGCGCCAGCAGCGGTAGCGGGAGCTACGAGCAGTACTTC.

This clonotype appeared a few times. CDR3 DNA sequence: TGCAGCGTTGCCTTTACAGGGATGAGCTTGGTCGAAGCTTTCTTT. As protein: CSVAFTGMSLVEAFF. J is TRBJ1-1 and V is TRBV29-1, with D possibly TRBD1 on 6 matching bases. Germline loops: CDR1 SQVTM, CDR2 ANQGSEA. CDR3 length: 15 amino acids. V shed 4 bases and J shed 8 bases, with 23 bases lying between them.

The CDR3 sequence: CASRLQGSDQPQHF. The CDR3 coding sequence is TGTGCCAGCAGGCTACAGGGTTCGGATCAGCCCCAGCATTTT. This chain joins TRBV6-5 and TRBJ1-5; weak D call: TRBD1 (6 bases). This CDR3 comprises 14 residues. The germline V gene has CDR1 MNHEY and CDR2 SVGAGI. The germline V and J ends were trimmed by 6 bases and 5 bases, with 14 bases remaining between them.

The gene calls are TRBV9 and TRBJ2-1; TRBD2 agrees at 9 bases. The V gene's germline CDR1 is SGDLS and CDR2 YYNGEE. The CDR3 runs to 15 residues. Germline trimming cut 0 bases from V and 7 bases from J; bases unmatched to any gene: 5. CDR3 amino acids: CASSVAGGRVNEQFF. CDR3 DNA: TGTGCCAGCAGCGTAGCGGGCGGGAGGGTGAATGAGCAGTTCTTC. The entire variable domain, with the rest obtained from reference TRBV9 and TRBJ2-1, is as follows: DSGVTQTPKHLITATGQRVTLRCSPRSGDLSVYWYQQSLDQGLQFLIQYYNGEERAKGNILERFSAQQFPDLHSELNLSSLELGDSALYFCASSVAGGRVNEQFFGPGTRLTVL.